The 17 T cell receptor beta chains below come from one sample, sequenced in a study of T-cell memory formation after mild COVID-19. TCRdb reanalysed the 5' RACE reads using MiXCR and keeps one entry per CDR3 protein. The sample yields some 350,000 distinct CDR3 sequences, around 15% seen once. Sequencing used PBMCs or a T cell subset sorted from them (not recorded which). Every receptor here comes from a man aged 18 to 30 who had mild COVID-19 (a few samples of this study predate the infection). Cell type and time point are not known.

The rearrangement uses TRBV6-2 or TRBV6-3 and TRBJ2-1, with 8 bases aligning to TRBD1. Trimming at V came to 2 bases and at J to 8 bases, leaving 8 bases not matched to a gene. The CDR3 covers 15 residues. Per the germline V gene, CDR1 is MNHEY and CDR2 is SVGEGT. The CDR3 sequence: CASSYEDRVSDEQFF. CDR3 DNA sequence: TGTGCCAGCAGTTACGAGGACAGGGTTAGCGATGAGCAGTTCTTC.

CDR3 protein: CASSQGTGHNQPQHF. Here the CDR3 DNA reads TGCGCCAGCAGCCAAGGGACAGGACACAATCAGCCCCAGCATTTT. The genes are TRBV4-1 and TRBJ1-5; 7 positions agree with TRBD1. In germline, CDR1 is MGHRA, CDR2 YSYEKL. Losses at the gene ends were 1 base for V and 3 bases for J; bases not matched to a gene: 3. CDR3 length equals 15 residues.

This chain uses TRBV29-1 with TRBJ2-4, with D perhaps matching TRBD1 or TRBD2 (5 bases each). Trimming removed 7 bases at V and 0 bases at J, with 7 bases between. The CDR3 is made up of 12 amino acids. Germline CDR1 reads SQVTM; CDR2 reads ANQGSEA. The CDR3 loop reads CSAGTAKNIQYF. As DNA, the CDR3 is TGCAGCGCCGGGACAGCCAAAAACATTCAGTACTTC.

This clonotype was counted between two and nine times. The chain has TRBV7-9 and TRBJ1-5; D is uncertain. The CDR3 covers 13 residues. Germline assignment: CDR1 SEHNR and CDR2 FQNEAQ (reference sequence). V was trimmed by 7 bases and J by 2 bases, leaving 9 bases between them. The CDR3 DNA is TGTGCCAGCAAAGCGGAAGGCAATCAGCCCCAGCATTTT. It codes for CASKAEGNQPQHF.

This clonotype was seen more than once but under ten times. This chain connects TRBV4-1 to TRBJ1-4; TRBD1 is a possible D gene (6 bases). V gave up 4 bases and J gave up 8 bases, with 14 bases separating them. Germline V CDR1 and CDR2: MGHRA, YSYEKL. The CDR3 has 14 residues. The CDR3 protein is CASSPQGGSEKLFF. DNA of the CDR3: TGCGCCAGCAGCCCGCAAGGGGGTAGCGAAAAACTGTTTTTT.

This chain connects TRBV20-1 to TRBJ2-5, with a tentative D call TRBD2 (7 bases). The CDR3 spans 14 residues. Germline values: CDR1 DFQATT, CDR2 SNEGSKA (reference sequence). Trimming shortened V by 6 bases and J by 5 bases, and 19 bases separated the two germline ends. The CDR3 sequence is CSAHAPGGRETQYF. The CDR3 DNA reads as TGCAGTGCCCACGCGCCGGGGGGCCGGGAGACCCAGTACTTC.

This clonotype has just a few counts. V usage is TRBV3-1 and J usage is TRBJ2-1; TRBD2 agrees at 11 bases. After removal of 5 bases from V and 4 bases from J, the junction contained 4 bases not matched to a gene. Germline V gene sequence: CDR1 LGHDT, CDR2 YNNKEL (reference sequence). The CDR3 totals 15 residues. CDR3 nucleotides: TGTGCCAGCAGCGAGACTAGCGGGAAATACAATGAGCAGTTCTTC. Protein sequence: CASSETSGKYNEQFF.

The table lists this clonotype with many counts. The J gene is TRBJ2-1, the V gene TRBV19; TRBD2 agrees at 8 bases. Losses at the gene ends were 7 bases for V and 0 bases for J; bases not matched to a gene: 11. CDR3 size: 17 residues. CDR1 and CDR2 from the germline V gene are LNHDA and SQIVND (reference sequence). In DNA form, the CDR3 reads TGTGCCAGTACCATTGGGGGTAGCGGGGCCTCCTACAATGAGCAGTTCTTC. It translates to CASTIGGSGASYNEQFF.

V is TRBV27 and J is TRBJ2-7; no clear D gene. V was trimmed by 5 bases and J by 1 base, leaving 12 bases between them. The CDR3 consists of 14 residues. From germline, CDR1 is MNHEY and CDR2 SMNVEV (reference sequence). The DNA of the CDR3 is TGTGCCAGCAGTAACCAGGACGGTTCCTACGAGCAGTACTTC. This translates into CASSNQDGSYEQYF.

The chain links TRBV7-2 to TRBJ2-7, with 10 bases that match TRBD1. The CDR3 is made up of 14 amino acids. J lost 6 bases, V lost 3 bases, and 5 bases had no gene match. The germline V gene has CDR1 SGHTA and CDR2 FQGNSA. The CDR3 DNA is TGTGCCAGCAGCTTCGCGACAGGGGGCGGCGAGCAGTACGTC. It encodes CASSFATGGGEQYV.

The chain employs TRBV5-4 and TRBJ1-6; D not certain. The CDR3 sequence is 14 residues long. The V and J ends lost 0 bases and 4 bases respectively, with 5 bases between them. The V gene's germline CDR1 is SGHNT and CDR2 YYREEE (reference sequence). DNA for the CDR3: TGTGCCAGCAGCTTGGCTCGGTATAATTCACCCCTCCACTTT. Protein sequence: CASSLARYNSPLHF.

This clonotype was counted only a few times. The chain combines TRBV28 with TRBJ2-3; tentatively, D is TRBD2 (5 bases). This CDR3 has 11 amino acids. V was clipped by 4 bases and J by 7 bases, with 6 bases between them. The germline V gene has CDR1 MDHEN and CDR2 SYDVKM. CDR3: CASSWEHTQYF. CDR3 coding DNA: TGTGCCAGCAGTTGGGAGCATACGCAGTATTTT.

The gene calls are TRBV19 and TRBJ1-5; D is ambiguous. The CDR3 has 19 amino acids. In germline, CDR1 is LNHDA, CDR2 SQIVND (reference sequence). The V gene lost 0 bases and the J gene lost 4 bases, with 22 bases spanning the gap. CDR3 nucleotides: TGTGCCAGTAGTATAGATCCTTTGCCAGACTTCGGATTAAATCAGCCCCAGCATTTT. Protein: CASSIDPLPDFGLNQPQHF.

The chain is built from TRBV20-1 and TRBJ2-3; no definite D call. The CDR3 is made up of 15 amino acids. From germline, CDR1 is DFQATT and CDR2 SNEGSKA (reference sequence). V lost 0 bases and J lost 2, with 12 bases in between. The CDR3 DNA reads TGCAGTGCTAGAGATCGCGCCCAATACACAGATACGCAGTATTTT. It encodes CSARDRAQYTDTQYF.

In the case of this clonotype: Compared with germline, one end of the junction differs, possibly owing to a read error. V is TRBV29-1 and J is TRBJ2-1; 12 bases agree with TRBD2. The CDR3 contains 15 residues. Looked up from germline, CDR1 is SQVTM and CDR2 is ANQGSEA. The CDR3 DNA is TGCAGCGGACTGACTAGCGGGGGTTTAACCAATGAGCAGTTATTC. This encodes CSGLTSGGLTNEQLF.

The CDR3 reads CASSGTNRQGFYEQYV. Here the CDR3 DNA reads TGTGCCAGTAGTGGCACCAATCGGCAGGGATTCTACGAGCAGTACGTC. This chain links TRBV19 with TRBJ2-7; tentative D call: TRBD1 (5 bases). The germline V gene encodes CDR1 LNHDA and CDR2 SQIVND (reference sequence). Trimming pared 5 bases from V and 3 bases from J, leaving 20 bases between. The CDR3 is 16 amino acids.

The V call is TRBV7-8, the J call TRBJ2-1; 10 nucleotides align to TRBD2. The CDR3 contains 17 residues. Unmatched junction bases numbered 15, after V lost 5 bases and J lost 8 bases. CDR1 and CDR2 from the germline V gene are SGHVS and FQNEAQ. The DNA for the CDR3 is TGTGCCAGCAGCGCCCTTCTAGCGGGAGCAGGTTTGGATGAGCAGTTCTTC. Protein: CASSALLAGAGLDEQFF.